These T cell receptor beta chains were read from a single sample in a study of beta chain features in type 1 diabetes. Libraries were prepared by immunoSEQ multiplex PCR; TCRdb keeps only in-frame clonotypes and omits some of them. The repertoire holds 220,000 or so clones, with about 63% as singletons. What was sequenced was naive CD4+ T cells from blood. Receptors were obtained from a young man in good health. Both conserved end residues are part of each CDR3. Each record gives: J gene, D gene, V gene, clone size, CDR3 DNA, CDR3 protein. The D gene is left open where the match is weak. Part of the rows lack a size; the others show once, few, many or a class for expanded clones.

j_gene: TRBJ2-3; d_gene: .; v_gene: TRBV29-1; abundance: .; CDR3nt: TGCAGCGTTGATAGTGGGACAGATACGCAGTATTTT; CDR3aa: CSVDSGTDTQYF
j_gene: TRBJ2-5; d_gene: TRBD1; v_gene: TRBV2; abundance: .; CDR3nt: TGTGCCAGCAGACAGGGGATAGGCGAGACCCAGTACTTC; CDR3aa: CASRQGIGETQYF
j_gene: TRBJ2-1; d_gene: .; v_gene: TRBV12-5; abundance: .; CDR3nt: TGTGCTAGTTCTGGACGGCTTTACAATGAGCAGTTCTTC; CDR3aa: CASSGRLYNEQFF
j_gene: TRBJ1-2; d_gene: .; v_gene: TRBV30; abundance: .; CDR3nt: TGTGCCTGGAGTTTAAGGACTGCCTTCTATGGCTACACCTTC; CDR3aa: CAWSLRTAFYGYTF
j_gene: TRBJ2-1; d_gene: TRBD2; v_gene: TRBV29-1; abundance: .; CDR3nt: TGCAGCGTTGAAGATCGGTTTCGACTAGCGCGCAATGAGCAGTTCTTC; CDR3aa: CSVEDRFRLARNEQFF
j_gene: TRBJ1-2; d_gene: .; v_gene: TRBV5-1; abundance: .; CDR3nt: TGCGCCAGCAGCTCCACAGGGATCTATGGCTACACCTTC; CDR3aa: CASSSTGIYGYTF
j_gene: TRBJ2-5; d_gene: .; v_gene: TRBV2; abundance: .; CDR3nt: TGTGCCTCCTGCGGAGGTGAGGAGACCCAGTACTTC; CDR3aa: CASCGGEETQYF
j_gene: TRBJ2-5; d_gene: .; v_gene: TRBV30; abundance: few; CDR3nt: TGTGCCTGGAGTCTGGGGGTACGAGAGACCCAGTACTTC; CDR3aa: CAWSLGVRETQYF
j_gene: TRBJ2-1; d_gene: .; v_gene: TRBV9; abundance: few; CDR3nt: TGTGCCAGCAGCGTTGGCCCTGGAGGGAATGAGCAGTTCTTC; CDR3aa: CASSVGPGGNEQFF
j_gene: TRBJ2-1; d_gene: .; v_gene: TRBV9; abundance: .; CDR3nt: TGTGCCAGCAGCGTAGCGGGAGTTATCTACAATGAGCAGTTCTTC; CDR3aa: CASSVAGVIYNEQFF
j_gene: TRBJ2-2; d_gene: TRBD1; v_gene: TRBV4-1; abundance: .; CDR3nt: TGCGCCAGCAGCCCGGGACAGGGGCACACCGGGGAGCTGTTTTTT; CDR3aa: CASSPGQGHTGELFF
j_gene: TRBJ2-1; d_gene: .; v_gene: TRBV25-1; abundance: once; CDR3nt: TGTGCCAGCAGTGAATGGATCGGTGAGCAGTTCTTC; CDR3aa: CASSEWIGEQFF
j_gene: TRBJ2-6; d_gene: .; v_gene: TRBV7-2; abundance: few; CDR3nt: TGTGCCAGCAGCGCTACAGGGACTGGGGCCAACGTCCTGACTTTC; CDR3aa: CASSATGTGANVLTF
j_gene: TRBJ2-2; d_gene: .; v_gene: TRBV19; abundance: .; CDR3nt: TGTGCCAGTAGTATAGTCGGGGAGCTGTTTTTT; CDR3aa: CASSIVGELFF
j_gene: TRBJ2-7; d_gene: .; v_gene: TRBV4-3; abundance: few; CDR3nt: TGCGCCAGCAGCCAAGGGGGGACGGACTCCTACGAGCAGTACTTC; CDR3aa: CASSQGGTDSYEQYF
j_gene: TRBJ2-1; d_gene: .; v_gene: TRBV6-1; abundance: .; CDR3nt: TGTGCCAGCAGTGAAGCGGGGTTGCAAAAGCAGTTCTTC; CDR3aa: CASSEAGLQKQFF
j_gene: TRBJ2-3; d_gene: .; v_gene: TRBV27; abundance: .; CDR3nt: TGTGCCAGCAGCCACCAGTCAGGTTGGCTTAATACGCAGTATTTT; CDR3aa: CASSHQSGWLNTQYF
j_gene: TRBJ1-6; d_gene: .; v_gene: TRBV2; abundance: .; CDR3nt: TGTGCCAGCAACCCGGCCGATAATTCACCCCTCCACTTT; CDR3aa: CASNPADNSPLHF
j_gene: TRBJ2-1; d_gene: TRBD1; v_gene: TRBV19; abundance: few; CDR3nt: TGTGCCAGTACCCCTATACATGACAGGGGTTGGGAGCAGTTCTTC; CDR3aa: CASTPIHDRGWEQFF
j_gene: TRBJ2-6; d_gene: .; v_gene: TRBV5-1; abundance: few; CDR3nt: TGCGCCAGCAGCCAGGGACTTGAGTTCAACGTCCTGACTTTC; CDR3aa: CASSQGLEFNVLTF
j_gene: TRBJ2-7; d_gene: .; v_gene: TRBV9; abundance: .; CDR3nt: TGTGCCAGCAGCGTAGACGCAGAACCCTACGAGCAGTACTTC; CDR3aa: CASSVDAEPYEQYF
j_gene: TRBJ2-2; d_gene: .; v_gene: TRBV9; abundance: .; CDR3nt: TGTGCCAGCAGCCCTCGAGTAGGCACCGGGGAGCTGTTTTTT; CDR3aa: CASSPRVGTGELFF
j_gene: TRBJ2-6; d_gene: .; v_gene: TRBV25-1; abundance: few; CDR3nt: TGTGCCAGCAGTGATTTCAACTCTGGGGCCAACGTCCTGACTTTC; CDR3aa: CASSDFNSGANVLTF
j_gene: TRBJ2-3; d_gene: .; v_gene: TRBV7-9; abundance: few; CDR3nt: TGTGCCAGCAGCCCATGGACAGCGACAGATACGCAGTATTTT; CDR3aa: CASSPWTATDTQYF
j_gene: TRBJ1-6; d_gene: TRBD1; v_gene: TRBV30; abundance: .; CDR3nt: TGTGCCTGCTCACGGGACAGGGATATGAGCAGGAATAATTCACCCCTCCACTTT; CDR3aa: CACSRDRDMSRNNSPLHF
j_gene: TRBJ2-1; d_gene: .; v_gene: TRBV7-2; abundance: few; CDR3nt: TGTGCCAGCAGCACCCTCGGGACACTCCCCCATGAGCAGTTCTTC; CDR3aa: CASSTLGTLPHEQFF
j_gene: TRBJ2-7; d_gene: .; v_gene: TRBV30; abundance: .; CDR3nt: TGTGCCTGGAGTCACCAGATCTACGAGCAGTACTTC; CDR3aa: CAWSHQIYEQYF
j_gene: TRBJ2-7; d_gene: .; v_gene: TRBV27; abundance: .; CDR3nt: TGTGCCAGCAGTTCCTACAGGGCGGGCGAGCAGTACTTC; CDR3aa: CASSSYRAGEQYF
j_gene: TRBJ2-1; d_gene: .; v_gene: TRBV2; abundance: .; CDR3nt: TGTGCCAGCAGTGAATCCTACAATGAGCAGTTCTTC; CDR3aa: CASSESYNEQFF
j_gene: TRBJ2-5; d_gene: TRBD1; v_gene: TRBV30; abundance: .; CDR3nt: TGTGCCTGGAGGGGACAGCAAGAGACCCAGTACTTC; CDR3aa: CAWRGQQETQYF
j_gene: TRBJ2-6; d_gene: .; v_gene: TRBV29-1; abundance: .; CDR3nt: TGCAGCGTTTCAACAACTGGGGCCAACGTCCTGACTTTC; CDR3aa: CSVSTTGANVLTF
j_gene: TRBJ2-2; d_gene: .; v_gene: TRBV7-2; abundance: .; CDR3nt: TGTGCCAGCAGCCCCGGGTGGGGGCTCACCGGGGAGCTGTTTTTT; CDR3aa: CASSPGWGLTGELFF
j_gene: TRBJ2-1; d_gene: TRBD2; v_gene: TRBV6-5; abundance: .; CDR3nt: TGTGCCAGCAGTTACGTCGCTAGCGGGAGGAATGAGCAGTTCTTC; CDR3aa: CASSYVASGRNEQFF
j_gene: TRBJ2-1; d_gene: TRBD1; v_gene: TRBV7-2; abundance: .; CDR3nt: TGTGCCAGCAGCACCGGGACAGGGCTATACAATGAGCAGTTCTTC; CDR3aa: CASSTGTGLYNEQFF
j_gene: TRBJ2-1; d_gene: .; v_gene: TRBV4-3; abundance: .; CDR3nt: TGCGCCAGCAGCCCATCAGGGACGACCCTTCACCATGAGCAGTTCTTC; CDR3aa: CASSPSGTTLHHEQFF
j_gene: TRBJ2-6; d_gene: .; v_gene: TRBV29-1; abundance: few; CDR3nt: TGCAGCGTTGTAGGAGGGAGCTCTGGGGCCAACGTCCTGACTTTC; CDR3aa: CSVVGGSSGANVLTF
j_gene: TRBJ2-6; d_gene: .; v_gene: TRBV29-1; abundance: few; CDR3nt: TGCAGCGTTGGTGGAGACAGGACCAGCTCTGGGGCCAACGTCCTGACTTTC; CDR3aa: CSVGGDRTSSGANVLTF
j_gene: TRBJ2-2; d_gene: .; v_gene: TRBV5-4; abundance: .; CDR3nt: TGTGCCAGCAGTTTGGGACATACGAACACCGGGGAGCTGTTTTTT; CDR3aa: CASSLGHTNTGELFF
j_gene: TRBJ1-1; d_gene: .; v_gene: TRBV28; abundance: few; CDR3nt: TGTGCCAGCAGTTCCCCGATGAACACTGAAGCTTTCTTT; CDR3aa: CASSSPMNTEAFF
j_gene: TRBJ2-7; d_gene: .; v_gene: TRBV29-1; abundance: .; CDR3nt: TGCAGCGTTTGGTTGGCGGGCTACGAGCAGTACTTC; CDR3aa: CSVWLAGYEQYF
j_gene: TRBJ2-5; d_gene: TRBD2; v_gene: TRBV10-3; abundance: .; CDR3nt: TGTGCCATCAGTGCGTTTTTAGCGGGGGCCCAAGAGACCCAGTACTTC; CDR3aa: CAISAFLAGAQETQYF
j_gene: TRBJ2-1; d_gene: TRBD2; v_gene: TRBV18; abundance: few; CDR3nt: TGTGCCAGCTCACCACCGAAAGCGGGAGTACAAAATGAGCAGTTCTTC; CDR3aa: CASSPPKAGVQNEQFF
j_gene: TRBJ2-1; d_gene: TRBD2; v_gene: TRBV9; abundance: few; CDR3nt: TGTGCCAGCAGCGTAGGCAGCGGGGGGTACAATGAGCAGTTCTTC; CDR3aa: CASSVGSGGYNEQFF
j_gene: TRBJ2-3; d_gene: .; v_gene: TRBV18; abundance: few; CDR3nt: TGTGCCAGCTCACCACTCGGGGCCGCAGATACGCAGTATTTT; CDR3aa: CASSPLGAADTQYF
j_gene: TRBJ2-1; d_gene: .; v_gene: TRBV20-1; abundance: .; CDR3nt: TGCAGTGCTAGAGTCGGGACCAGCGAGTTCTTC; CDR3aa: CSARVGTSEFF
j_gene: TRBJ1-6; d_gene: TRBD1; v_gene: TRBV5-1; abundance: .; CDR3nt: TGCGCCAGCAGCTTGGCCGGGGACAGGAATTCACCCCTCCACTTT; CDR3aa: CASSLAGDRNSPLHF
j_gene: TRBJ1-2; d_gene: .; v_gene: TRBV29-1; abundance: .; CDR3nt: TGCAGCGTTGAAGGTTTATGGGATGGCTACACCTTC; CDR3aa: CSVEGLWDGYTF
j_gene: TRBJ2-5; d_gene: TRBD2; v_gene: TRBV7-9; abundance: .; CDR3nt: TGTGCCAGCAGCTCTAGCGGGAGGGGAGAGACCCAGTACTTC; CDR3aa: CASSSSGRGETQYF
j_gene: TRBJ2-7; d_gene: .; v_gene: TRBV30; abundance: few; CDR3nt: TGTGCCTGGCTTGGCTCCTACGAGCAGTACTTC; CDR3aa: CAWLGSYEQYF
j_gene: TRBJ2-7; d_gene: .; v_gene: TRBV10-3; abundance: .; CDR3nt: TGTGCCATCAGTGTAGGCGGTACCTCCTACGAGCAGTACTTC; CDR3aa: CAISVGGTSYEQYF
j_gene: TRBJ2-1; d_gene: .; v_gene: TRBV2; abundance: few; CDR3nt: TGTGCCAGCGGCAGTGATGAGCAGTTCTTC; CDR3aa: CASGSDEQFF
j_gene: TRBJ1-1; d_gene: .; v_gene: TRBV29-1; abundance: .; CDR3nt: TGCAGCGTCGACTTTAGTTCCGAAGCTTTCTTT; CDR3aa: CSVDFSSEAFF
j_gene: TRBJ2-3; d_gene: .; v_gene: TRBV29-1; abundance: few; CDR3nt: TGCAGCGTTGAAGAGGGGGCGAAAAATACGCAGTATTTT; CDR3aa: CSVEEGAKNTQYF